This T cell receptor beta chain was observed in a study of kidney transplant recipient with SARS-CoV-2 infection. This clonotype was picked up a small number of times. Each CDR3 protein is one row after TCRdb ran MiXCR on the reads. Among approximately 240,000 distinct CDR3 sequences listed, 29% were seen once. Germline V gene lookup returns CDR1 GTSNPN and CDR2 SVGIG (reference sequence). This CDR3 contains 14 residues. The V gene lost 1 base and the J gene lost 4 bases, with 11 bases spanning the gap. The sample was a blood sample, taken at baseline and between days 110 and 120 from a kidney transplant recipient. The receptor's source is a male patient between 25 and 39 years old who had COVID-19 and was a kidney transplant recipient. Some T cells could come from the graft donor. This rearrangement joins TRBV30 to TRBJ1-3, with D perhaps TRBD1 (5 bases). CDR3 coding DNA: TGTGCCTGGAGTGAAGGGGTTTTCGGAAACACCATATATTTT. It translates to CAWSEGVFGNTIYF.